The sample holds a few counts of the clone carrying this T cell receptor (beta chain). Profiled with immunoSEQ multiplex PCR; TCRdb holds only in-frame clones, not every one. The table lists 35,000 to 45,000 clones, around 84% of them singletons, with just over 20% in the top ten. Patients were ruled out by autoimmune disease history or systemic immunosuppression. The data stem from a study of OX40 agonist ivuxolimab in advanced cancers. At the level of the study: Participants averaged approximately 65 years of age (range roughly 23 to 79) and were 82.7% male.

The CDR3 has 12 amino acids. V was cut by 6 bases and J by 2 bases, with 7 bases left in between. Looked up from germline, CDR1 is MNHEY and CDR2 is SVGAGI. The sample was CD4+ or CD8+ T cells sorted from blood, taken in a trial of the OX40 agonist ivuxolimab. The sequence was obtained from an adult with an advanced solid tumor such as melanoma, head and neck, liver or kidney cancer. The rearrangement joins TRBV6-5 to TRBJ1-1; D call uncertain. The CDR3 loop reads CASRQLNTEAFF. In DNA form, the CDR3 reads TGTGCCAGCAGGCAGTTAAACACTGAAGCTTTCTTT.